The rows below give T cell receptor beta chains drawn from one sample of a study of T-cell memory formation after mild COVID-19. From the 5' RACE reads, TCRdb called clonotypes with MiXCR, one entry per CDR3 protein. The table has approximately 560,000 distinct CDR3 sequences, approximately 15% seen once. The source material was PBMCs or a T cell subset sorted from them (not recorded which). The receptors stem from an adult woman who had mild COVID-19 (a few samples of this study predate the infection). Cell type and time point are not known. The CDR3 runs from the conserved cysteine through the conserved F or W. D genes are given only for firm matches. The size field is filled for only some rows; it gives once, few, many or a size class.

V	J	D	size	length	DNA	CDR3
TRBV5-1	TRBJ2-3	TRBD1	many	15	TGCGCCAGCAGCTTGGACAGGGGAAGAACAGATACGCAGTATTTT	CASSLDRGRTDTQYF
TRBV7-2	TRBJ2-7	-	-	19	TGTGCCAGCAGCTTAGGCCCCAAGACAGCAGGGCTTCCTTCCTGGGAGCAGTACTTC	CASSLGPKTAGLPSWEQYF
TRBV4-1	TRBJ2-3	TRBD2	few	16	TGCGCCAGCAGCCACGTTAGCGGGGGGCCCACAGATACGCAGTATTTT	CASSHVSGGPTDTQYF
TRBV18	TRBJ1-2	-	-	14	TGTGCCAGCTCACCACCCAACGGGGGAGGCCTCTACACCTTC	CASSPPNGGGLYTF
TRBV19	TRBJ1-6	TRBD1	-	15	TGTGCCAGTAGTAAGGCGGGACAGGGGGCTTCACCCCTCCACTTT	CASSKAGQGASPLHF
TRBV5-5	TRBJ2-7	-	-	15	TGTGCCAGCAGCTTGGCCTCGGGAGAGAGCTACGAGCAGTACTTC	CASSLASGESYEQYF
TRBV18	TRBJ1-1	-	-	15	TGTGCCAGCTCACCACGGACAGATACTTACACTGAAGCTTTCTTT	CASSPRTDTYTEAFF
TRBV15	TRBJ2-3	-	few	14	TGTGCCACCAGCAATCTGTTGGCGACAGATACGCAGTATTTT	CATSNLLATDTQYF
TRBV7-9	TRBJ1-5	TRBD1	-	16	TGTGCCAGCAGCCCCGGACAGGGCCCCCTTTCCCAGCCCCAGCATTTT	CASSPGQGPLSQPQHF
TRBV24-1	TRBJ2-5	TRBD1	-	15	TGTGCCACCAGTGCCGCCGGGACAGCCCAAGAGACCCAGTACTTC	CATSAAGTAQETQYF
TRBV20-1	TRBJ1-1	-	-	13	TGCAGTGCTAGAGGTTACAGGAACACTGAAGCTTTCTTT	CSARGYRNTEAFF
TRBV5-4	TRBJ2-5	-	-	14	TGTGCCAGCAGCTTGGGGGGAGATAAAGAGACCCAGTACTTC	CASSLGGDKETQYF
TRBV11-2	TRBJ1-2	-	-	15	TGTGCCAGCAGCGTGGGACATCCAGCTAACTATGGCTACACCTTC	CASSVGHPANYGYTF
TRBV16	TRBJ2-1	-	few	13	TGTGCCAGCAGCCAAGGGAGGTTCAATGAGCAGTTCTTC	CASSQGRFNEQFF
TRBV12-3/TRBV12-4	TRBJ2-3	-	few	15	TGTGCCAGCAGTTCGCATTATACTAGCACAGATACGCAGTATTTT	CASSSHYTSTDTQYF
TRBV12-3/TRBV12-4	TRBJ2-7	-	few	17	TGTGCCAGCAGTTTAGGCCTCAGGGCCCTGACGCGCCACGAGCAGTACTTC	CASSLGLRALTRHEQYF
TRBV18	TRBJ2-3	TRBD1	-	14	TGTGCCAGCTCACCACGGCAGGGGGTAGATACGCAGTATTTT	CASSPRQGVDTQYF
TRBV7-2	TRBJ1-1	TRBD1	-	13	TGTGCCAGCAGCCGACGGACAGGGGCAGAAGCTTTCTTT	CASSRRTGAEAFF
TRBV13	TRBJ2-2	-	few	12	TGTGCCAGCAGCCCCACCCCCGGGGAGCTGTTTTTT	CASSPTPGELFF
TRBV20-1	TRBJ2-5	-	few	16	TGCAGTGCTCCATGGCCCGCGGGCAGGGATGGGGAGACCCAGTACTTC	CSAPWPAGRDGETQYF
TRBV15	TRBJ1-5	-	-	15	TGTGCCACCAGCAGAGATTTGGAGGGGGGACAGCCCCAGCATTTT	CATSRDLEGGQPQHF
TRBV7-2	TRBJ2-5	-	-	17	TGTGCCAGCAGCTTAGCTGCACTATCGCCAGGCCAAGAGACCCAGTACTTC	CASSLAALSPGQETQYF
TRBV4-1	TRBJ2-4	-	-	18	TGCGCCAGCAGCCAAGTTCGGCTAAACAGGGTCGGCAAAAACATTCAGTACTTC	CASSQVRLNRVGKNIQYF
TRBV12-3/TRBV12-4	TRBJ2-3	-	few	13	TGTGCCAGCAGTTTGACTGTCACAGATACGCAGTATTTT	CASSLTVTDTQYF
TRBV18	TRBJ2-2	-	-	12	TGTGCCAGCTCACCGCAGGGCCGGGAGCTGTTTTTT	CASSPQGRELFF
TRBV7-9	TRBJ1-1	TRBD1	-	14	TGTGCCAGCAGCCCCCGGGACAGGAGGACTGAAGCTTTCTTT	CASSPRDRRTEAFF
TRBV19	TRBJ2-5	-	few	15	TGTGCCAGAACCAGGACAAAGACTGGGCAAGAGACCCAGTACTTC	CARTRTKTGQETQYF
TRBV6-6	TRBJ1-5	-	-	14	TGTGCCAGCACGTTCGGGGGAAGCAATCAGCCCCAGCATTTT	CASTFGGSNQPQHF
TRBV21-1	TRBJ2-7	-	few	15	TGTGCCAGCAGCAAAAAGTTGCGGGATTACTACGAGCAGTACTTC	CASSKKLRDYYEQYF
TRBV7-8	TRBJ2-5	-	few	16	TGTGCCAGCATAAGGGGCCGACGGAATACACAAGAGACCCAGTACTTC	CASIRGRRNTQETQYF
TRBV23-1	TRBJ2-3	-	-	15	TGCGCCAGCAGTCAATCTACGCCGAGCACAGATACGCAGTATTTT	CASSQSTPSTDTQYF
TRBV12-3/TRBV12-4	TRBJ1-3	-	-	15	TGTGCCAGCAGTCCGCCGGGCGGAGGTGGAAACACCATATATTTT	CASSPPGGGGNTIYF
TRBV11-2	TRBJ2-7	-	-	15	TGTGCCAGCAGCCAAAGGGACGGACTCTCCTACGAGCAGTACTTC	CASSQRDGLSYEQYF
TRBV7-2	TRBJ2-5	TRBD1	-	13	TGTGCCAGCAGCCACGACAGGGGGGAGACCCAGTACTTC	CASSHDRGETQYF
TRBV11-2	TRBJ2-1	-	few	15	TGTGCCAGCAGCTTAGAAGTAGGGAATTACAATGAGCAGTTCTTC	CASSLEVGNYNEQFF
TRBV10-3	TRBJ1-4	-	many	16	TGTGCCATCAGTGAGTCGAAGCAACCGGGGGGTGAAAAACTGTTTTTT	CAISESKQPGGEKLFF
TRBV4-3	TRBJ2-7	TRBD1	few	17	TGCGCCAGCAGCCAGGATCCCATGACAGGGGGCGGGAACGAGCAGTACTTC	CASSQDPMTGGGNEQYF
TRBV6-5	TRBJ1-5	TRBD1	-	15	TGTGCCAGCAGCATGACAGGGGGCGGTTTTCAGCCCCAGCATTTT	CASSMTGGGFQPQHF
TRBV15	TRBJ2-6	-	-	13	TGTGCCACCAGAACGCCTCCCTCCAACGTCCTGACTTTC	CATRTPPSNVLTF
TRBV6-5	TRBJ2-7	-	few	15	TGTGCCAGCAGTTTTCAGCCATCCGGGTCCTACGAGCAGTACTTC	CASSFQPSGSYEQYF
TRBV7-9	TRBJ1-1	-	few	13	TGTGCCAGCAGGCGTCCTCGGAACACTGAAGCTTTCTTT	CASRRPRNTEAFF
TRBV7-2	TRBJ1-5	-	many	15	TGTGCCAGCAGCCAACAAGACAGTAGACGTCAGCCCCAGCATTTT	CASSQQDSRRQPQHF
TRBV4-1	TRBJ1-1	TRBD1	-	18	TGCGCCAGCAGCTCCAGGCCTGGGACAGGTTCCATGAACACTGAAGCTTTCTTT	CASSSRPGTGSMNTEAFF
TRBV7-9	TRBJ2-7	-	-	12	TGTGCCAGCGCCCGGATCTCCTACGAGCAGTACTTC	CASARISYEQYF
TRBV5-1	TRBJ1-1	-	few	13	TGCGCCAGCAGCAGCGCTGGGGGCACTGAAGCTTTCTTT	CASSSAGGTEAFF
TRBV24-1	TRBJ1-2	-	few	12	TGTGCCACCAGTGATTTGGGCAGGGTGAAGACCTTC	CATSDLGRVKTF
TRBV7-9	TRBJ1-4	-	-	14	TGTGCCAGCAAAAAGCAGGGATATAATGAAAAACTGTTTTTT	CASKKQGYNEKLFF